This T cell receptor (beta chain) was sequenced for a study of shared clonotypes between healthy human individuals. Deep-level settings were used for running the assay. Sequencing was performed with immunoSEQ multiplex PCR; in TCRdb, only in-frame clones are kept and a portion is missing. Here the sample spans 850,000 to 1,200,000 clones, around four fifths being singletons. Per the germline V gene, CDR1 is LNHDA and CDR2 is SQIVND (reference sequence). The CDR3 has 15 amino acids. Trimming removed 7 bases at V and 2 bases at J, with 14 bases between. CD4+ cells underwent separation, giving CD45RA+ naive and CD45RA-negative memory subsets.

Sample: memory CD4+ T cells sorted from blood. The subset was: CD45RA-negative fraction. The clonotype comes from a man younger than 30 in good health. The chain recombines TRBV19 with TRBJ1-4; D is uncertain. The CDR3 protein is CASTTTSQTNEKLFF. In DNA, the CDR3 is TGTGCCAGTACCACAACCTCCCAGACTAATGAAAAACTGTTTTTT.